This TCR beta chain was captured in a study of control samples from healthy donors and cancer patients. The CDR3 loop spans 15 amino acids. The germline V gene encodes CDR1 MNHEY and CDR2 SVGAGI. V lost 7 bases and J 5 bases, leaving 20 bases between the germline ends. Data came from immunoSEQ multiplex PCR; TCRdb stores just in-frame clones and leaves some out. The data contain 150,000 or so clones, under 95% of them singletons. V usage is TRBV6-5 and J usage is TRBJ2-5; D could derive from TRBD1 or TRBD2 (6 bases each). Sequencing input: blood. This receptor was identified in a man aged 18-30 years in good health. The CDR3 loop reads CASNPRRGGGETQYF. For the CDR3, the DNA is TGTGCCAGCAACCCGAGGCGAGGGGGAGGCGAGACCCAGTACTTC.